The 20 T cell receptor beta chains reported below all come from one sample, sequenced in a study of early T cells in non-severe SARS-CoV-2 infection. TCRdb reanalysed the 5' RACE reads using MiXCR and keeps one entry per CDR3 protein. This sample has roughly 45,000 distinct CDR3 sequences; 11% occur once, and the top ten carry just over 20%. Sequencing input: whole blood. The receptor source for this set is an adult who was a healthcare worker with PCR-confirmed SARS-CoV-2 infection or an uninfected control (not recorded which).

This clonotype was found many times. The chain combines TRBV2 with TRBJ2-5, with 8 bases identical to TRBD2. CDR1 is SNHLY and CDR2 is FYNNEI in the germline V gene. The CDR3 runs 14 residues. Unmatched junction bases numbered 5, after V lost 1 base and J lost 7 bases. The CDR3 loop reads CASSEVAGPLTQYF. DNA of the CDR3: TGTGCCAGCAGTGAAGTAGCGGGACCCCTGACCCAGTACTTC.

This clonotype showed up many times. This chain connects TRBV3-1 to TRBJ1-1; D possibly corresponds to TRBD1 (5 bases). From germline, CDR1 is LGHDT and CDR2 YNNKEL (reference sequence). V lost 1 base and J 4 bases, leaving 16 bases between the germline ends. The CDR3 length is 16 residues. The CDR3 loop reads CASSQAGRVGFTEAFF. CDR3 nucleotide sequence: TGTGCCAGCAGCCAAGCGGGACGGGTGGGGTTCACTGAAGCTTTCTTT.

The chain has TRBV5-6 and TRBJ1-1; 7 positions match TRBD1. Germline trimming cut 3 bases from V and 9 bases from J; bases unmatched to any gene: 11. The CDR3 runs to 14 residues. Germline V lookup: CDR1 SGHDT, CDR2 YYEEEE. The CDR3 region has the DNA TGTGCCAGCAGCTCGCCGGCCAGGGGGGGACAAGCTTTCTTT. Residues: CASSSPARGGQAFF.

This clonotype was seen a few times. The rearrangement joins TRBV20-1 to TRBJ2-1; D gene ambiguous. This CDR3 has 15 amino acids. V lost 0 bases and J lost 1, with 10 bases in between. Per germline, CDR1 DFQATT and CDR2 SNEGSKA (reference sequence). The CDR3 DNA is TGCAGTGCTAGAGATCGGTACTCATCCTACAATGAGCAGTTCTTC. Amino acid sequence: CSARDRYSSYNEQFF.

This clonotype was seen ten or more times. The V gene is TRBV7-3, the J gene TRBJ2-7; D may match TRBD1 or TRBD2 (7 bases each). The CDR3 is 14 residues long. Trimming took 2 bases from V and 1 from J, leaving 9 bases between them. Germline assignment: CDR1 SGHTA and CDR2 FQGTGA. CDR3 sequence reads: CASSLQGGSYEQYF. CDR3 bases: TGTGCCAGCAGCTTACAGGGGGGGTCCTACGAGCAGTACTTC.

This clonotype was seen a few times. The rearrangement joins TRBV10-2 to TRBJ2-5, with 12 bases aligning to TRBD2. CDR1 and CDR2 from the germline V gene are WSHSY and SAAADI. The CDR3 length is 17 residues. J lost 5 bases, V lost 6 bases, and 13 bases had no gene match. Written as DNA, the CDR3 is TGCGCCAGCAGCGCGCCCAGACTAGCGGGAGCATTCGAGACCCAGTACTTC. The encoded protein is CASSAPRLAGAFETQYF.

In DNA, the CDR3 is TGTGCCAGCAGCCCGACTAGACTAGCGTCATGGACCGGGGAGCTGTTTTTT. Amino acid sequence: CASSPTRLASWTGELFF. The chain employs TRBV7-9 and TRBJ2-2, with 8 bases aligning to TRBD2. The ends lost 5 bases at V and 5 bases at J; junction bases unmatched: 13. The CDR3 contains 17 residues. Germline assignment: CDR1 SEHNR and CDR2 FQNEAQ (reference sequence).

This clonotype is deemed medium-sized. The genes are TRBV30 and TRBJ1-1; D call uncertain. This CDR3 has 13 amino acids. Trimming took off 0 bases at V and 0 bases at J, with 5 bases between the two ends. The V gene's germline CDR1 is GTSNPN and CDR2 SVGIG (reference sequence). CDR3 residues: CAWSVRLNTEAFF. In DNA form, the CDR3 reads TGTGCCTGGAGTGTAAGGTTGAACACTGAAGCTTTCTTT.

This clonotype has ten or more counts. V usage is TRBV6-2 or TRBV6-3 and J usage is TRBJ2-1; D unclear. Trimming left V 2 bases short and J 6 bases short, with 5 bases between. CDR1 MNHEY and CDR2 SVGEGT come from the germline V gene. This CDR3 contains 12 residues. CDR3 sequence reads: CASSYPFNEQFF. CDR3 DNA sequence: TGTGCCAGCAGTTACCCGTTCAATGAGCAGTTCTTC.

This clonotype has a count of ten or more. V gene TRBV27 combines with J gene TRBJ2-3, with 8 bases aligning to TRBD2. The CDR3 consists of 16 residues. The V and J ends lost 3 bases and 0 bases, in that order; junction bases with no gene match: 5. Germline lookup yields CDR1 MNHEY and CDR2 SMNVEV (reference sequence). The CDR3 region has the DNA TGTGCCAGCAGTTTGCGGCGGGGGGCTAGCACAGATACGCAGTATTTT. Its translation: CASSLRRGASTDTQYF.

There are many counts of this clonotype. The rearrangement links TRBV6-2 or TRBV6-3 to TRBJ2-7; TRBD2 agrees at 10 bases. The CDR3 covers 16 residues. From germline, CDR1 is MNHEY and CDR2 SVGEGT. The J segment lost 0 bases and the V segment lost 2 bases, leaving 4 bases of the junction unmatched. The CDR3 region has the DNA TGTGCCAGCAGTTACCCTACTAGCGGGAACTCCTACGAGCAGTACTTC. Translation: CASSYPTSGNSYEQYF.

This clonotype was seen repeatedly, ten times or more. The chain is built from TRBV24-1 and TRBJ1-6, with D perhaps TRBD1 (5 bases). The CDR3 has 16 residues. V lost 0 bases, J lost 7 bases, and 12 bases lay in between. CDR1 is KGHDR and CDR2 is SFDVKD in the germline V gene. The CDR3 loop reads CATSDLAGTLNSPLHF. In DNA, the CDR3 is TGTGCCACCAGTGATTTGGCAGGGACTTTGAATTCACCCCTCCACTTT.

This clonotype was detected many times. The rearrangement uses TRBV20-1 and TRBJ2-1; 9 positions match TRBD1. Germline values: CDR1 DFQATT, CDR2 SNEGSKA (reference sequence). The CDR3 extends over 13 amino acids. Trimming at V came to 5 bases and at J to 6 bases, leaving 5 bases not matched to a gene. CDR3 sequence reads: CSADRGGSNEQFF. The CDR3 bases are TGCAGTGCTGACAGGGGGGGAAGCAATGAGCAGTTCTTC.

This clonotype was counted ten times or more. The chain joins TRBV7-3 to TRBJ2-5; tentatively, D is TRBD1 (6 bases). Trimming removed 3 bases from V and 4 bases from J, with 15 bases in between. This CDR3 has 15 residues. The V gene's germline CDR1 is SGHTA and CDR2 FQGTGA. CDR3 loop: CASSFLGRGGETQYF. For the CDR3, the DNA is TGTGCCAGCAGCTTCCTCGGCAGGGGTGGAGAGACCCAGTACTTC. The whole variable domain, filled in from reference TRBV7-3 and TRBJ2-5, reads GAGVSQTPSNKVTEKGKYVELRCDPISGHTALYWYRQSLGQGPEFLIYFQGTGAADDSGLPNDRFFAVRPEGSVSTLKIQRTERGDSAVYLCASSFLGRGGETQYFGPGTRLLVL.

There are many counts of this clonotype. The chain is built from TRBV3-1 and TRBJ2-3, with a tentative D call TRBD2 (6 bases). Germline assignment: CDR1 LGHDT and CDR2 YNNKEL (reference sequence). CDR3 length: 16 residues. V was clipped by 5 bases and J by 1 base, with 16 bases between them. CDR3 sequence: CASSSSDRRGTDTQYF. CDR3 nucleotide sequence: TGTGCCAGCAGCTCCAGCGATAGGAGGGGCACAGATACGCAGTATTTT.

This clonotype has a count of ten or more. The V call is TRBV29-1, the J call TRBJ2-7; TRBD2 matches at 14 bases. This CDR3 is 13 amino acids long. The J segment lost 6 bases and the V segment lost 6 bases, leaving 4 bases of the junction unmatched. Germline CDR1 reads SQVTM; CDR2 reads ANQGSEA. CDR3 sequence reads: CSVRGLAGVEQYF. The CDR3 coding sequence is TGCAGCGTCAGGGGACTAGCGGGAGTCGAGCAGTACTTC.

The chain combines TRBV4-3 with TRBJ1-3; D not certain. The V and J ends lost 0 bases and 0 bases respectively, with 9 bases between them. The CDR3 totals 16 residues. CDR1 and CDR2 from the germline V gene are LGHNA and YSLEER. The CDR3 DNA follows: TGCGCCAGCAGCCAAGATGCCAGGCCCTCTGGAAACACCATATATTTT. The encoded protein is CASSQDARPSGNTIYF.

Only a few counts were recorded for this clonotype. The V and J genes are TRBV30 and TRBJ2-2, with D possibly being TRBD2 (5 bases). Germline CDR1 is GTSNPN and CDR2 is SVGIG (reference sequence). Deletions cut 1 base from V and 3 bases from J, with 9 bases between. This CDR3 is built from 14 residues. The CDR3 nucleotides read TGTGCCTGGAGTGGTGGGAGCCACACCGGGGAGCTGTTTTTT. Amino acid sequence: CAWSGGSHTGELFF. Complete variable domain (other parts from reference TRBV30 and TRBJ2-2): SQTIHQWPATLVQPVGSPLSLECTVEGTSNPNLYWYRQAAGRGLQLLFYSVGIGQISSEVPQNLSASRPQDRQFILSSKKLLLSDSGFYLCAWSGGSHTGELFFGEGSRLTVL.

The sample holds many counts of this clonotype. The rearrangement links TRBV6-2 or TRBV6-3 to TRBJ2-4, with 7 bases aligning to TRBD2. Germline V gene sequence: CDR1 MNHEY, CDR2 SVGEGT. The CDR3 covers 16 residues. With V trimmed by 6 bases and J by 1 base, 9 bases remained unmatched. CDR3 in amino acids: CASSLPRTSAKNIQYF. The CDR3 nucleotides are TGTGCCAGCAGCCTACCCCGGACTAGTGCCAAAAACATTCAGTACTTC.

Worth noting for this clonotype: Being one base from a much bigger clone, this may be a read error. This sequence joins TRBV30 and TRBJ1-1; D ambiguous. Trimming pared 1 base from V and 4 bases from J, leaving 13 bases between. This CDR3 has 14 residues. Germline-derived CDR1 and CDR2 are GTSNPN and SVGIG (reference sequence). CDR3 residues: CAWSGGGEATEAFF. In DNA, the CDR3 is TGTGCCTGGAGTGGGGGTGGGGAGGCCACTGAAGCTTTCTTT.